This TCR beta chain came from a study of T cells after yellow fever vaccination. General study findings and limits: Repertoires sorted by FACS could include abundant clonotypes that are contaminants from the bulk population.

TCRdb re-derived calls from the 5' RACE reads in MiXCR, one entry per CDR3 protein. The sample contains some 240,000 distinct CDR3 sequences, about 5.2% of which appear only once. About this clonotype itself: The antigen is unknown.

Germline CDR1 reads LNHNV; CDR2 reads YYDKDF (reference sequence). V was pared by 3 bases and J by 6 bases, with 7 bases of the junction left unmatched. This CDR3 spans 15 amino acids. The source material was CD4+ T cells sorted from PBMCs, sampled on the day of the yellow fever booster vaccination. J is TRBJ2-2 and V is TRBV15, with 7 bases lining up with TRBD1. The sequence was obtained from a man between 18 and 35 years old who received the YFV17D yellow fever vaccine. The CDR3 DNA reads TGTGCCACCAGCAGGGGAGACAGGGATGCCGGGGAGCTGTTTTTT. Translating gives CATSRGDRDAGELFF.